This record covers a single T cell receptor (beta chain). Its target antigen remains unknown. Base qualities were left out, and no much larger clone turns up one base away. To sequence the TCRbeta CDR3 region, genomic DNA was isolated from the sorted cells. The immunoSEQ Assay was used for sequencing of TCRbeta CDR3 regions. TCRdb took this table from immuneACCESS and kept in-frame rearrangements with V and J called. Such tables lack part of the clones; where checked against another copy, unresolved V genes explain under half of the gap, and the rest is unexplained. Recorded for this sample are 150,000 to 190,000 clones; under 95% of them occurred a single time. The biggest ten clones account for about 0.31% of the sample. The CDR3 runs 14 residues from the cysteine to the phenylalanine. Here the CDR3 DNA is all that survives: 42 bases in frame from base 1. CDR1 LNHDA and CDR2 SQIVND were looked up in the germline V gene (reference sequence). V loses 5 bases at its end and J loses 3 bases; junction bases beyond the gene matches: 4.

Patients with a history of autoimmune disease or receiving systemic immunosuppression were excluded from the trial. Peripheral blood for TCR sequencing was collected from all dose cohorts at baseline, on cycle 4 day 1, and on cycle 7 day 1. The samples were drawn from a first-in-human, open-label, multicenter phase I dose-escalation trial of ivuxolimab. Adults with locally advanced or metastatic melanoma, renal cell, hepatocellular, or head and neck squamous cell carcinoma were enrolled in the trial. Before TCR sequencing, CD4+ T cells and CD8+ T cells were sorted from peripheral blood as separate populations. These data come from a study of OX40 agonist ivuxolimab in advanced cancers. Regarding the research as a whole: Ivuxolimab, which targeted the costimulatory receptor OX40 (CD134), was an agonistic, fully human IgG2 monoclonal antibody. Intravenous ivuxolimab was administered to patients every 2 weeks at six dose levels: 0.01, 0.1, 0.3, 1.5, 3 and 10 mg/kg. Of the roughly 54 patients in dose escalation, 19 had hepatocellular carcinoma, some 15 had melanoma, 9 had renal cell carcinoma and 9 had head and neck cancer. The dose-escalation cohort was 82.7% male with a mean age of about 60 years, ranging from about 23 to 85. Patients were allowed to have had prior anti-PD-1, anti-PD-L1 or anti-CTLA-4 therapy, and 40% of the dose-escalation patients had previously received checkpoint inhibitors. Partial responses occurred in three dose-escalation patients, of whom one had hepatocellular carcinoma and two had cutaneous melanoma. Peripheral TCRbeta sequencing was intended to test whether TCR sequence diversity was altered and clonal T-cell expansion was caused by ivuxolimab. The paper describes the monotherapy dose-escalation part (N of about 52 patients) of the phase I trial of ivuxolimab. The full study reports these points: In the 0.1-3.0 mg/kg groups, partial responders had among the lowest normalized peripheral clonal expansion, particularly in CD8+ T cells. After ivuxolimab, expanded clones were on average more numerous among CD8+ T cells than among CD4+ T cells. At doses of 0.1 to 3.0 mg/kg, clonal expansion of both CD4+ and CD8+ blood T cells was observed from baseline to week 6. Low levels of normalized T-cell clonal expansion were also seen in some patients who did not respond. Antigen specificity was not determined for the clonally expanded peripheral T cells.

The receptor chain draws on TRBV19 and TRBJ2-7; TRBD1 fits 10 bases in the junction. Sequencing used CD4+ or CD8+ T cells sorted from blood, obtained in a trial of the OX40 agonist ivuxolimab. The clonotype originates from an adult with an advanced solid tumor such as melanoma, head and neck, liver or kidney cancer. The DNA reads TGTGCCAGTAGTCGGACAGGGGGGAACTACGAGCAGTACTTC. This gives the protein CASSRTGGNYEQYF.